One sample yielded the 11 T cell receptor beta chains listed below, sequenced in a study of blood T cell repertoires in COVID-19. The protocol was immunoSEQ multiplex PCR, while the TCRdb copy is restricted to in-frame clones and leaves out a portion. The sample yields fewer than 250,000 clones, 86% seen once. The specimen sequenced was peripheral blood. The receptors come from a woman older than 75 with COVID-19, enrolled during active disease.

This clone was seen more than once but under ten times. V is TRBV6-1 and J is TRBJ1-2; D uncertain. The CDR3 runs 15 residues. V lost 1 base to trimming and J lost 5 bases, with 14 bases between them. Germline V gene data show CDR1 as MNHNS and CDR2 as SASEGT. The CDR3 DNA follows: TGTGCCAGCAGTGAAGATGGCGACAAGTTATATGGCTACACCTTC. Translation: CASSEDGDKLYGYTF.

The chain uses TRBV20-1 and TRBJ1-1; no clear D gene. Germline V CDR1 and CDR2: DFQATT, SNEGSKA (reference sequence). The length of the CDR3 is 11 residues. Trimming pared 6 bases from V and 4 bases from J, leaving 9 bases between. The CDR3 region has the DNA TGCAGTGCCCTGAAGAGCACTGAAGCTTTCTTT. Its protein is CSALKSTEAFF.

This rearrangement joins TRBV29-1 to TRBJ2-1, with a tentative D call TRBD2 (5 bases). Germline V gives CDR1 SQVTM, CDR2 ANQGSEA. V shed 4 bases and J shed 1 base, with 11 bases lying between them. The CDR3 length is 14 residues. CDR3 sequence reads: CSVGGEGSYNEQFF. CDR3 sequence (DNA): TGCAGCGTTGGGGGAGAAGGTTCCTACAATGAGCAGTTCTTC.

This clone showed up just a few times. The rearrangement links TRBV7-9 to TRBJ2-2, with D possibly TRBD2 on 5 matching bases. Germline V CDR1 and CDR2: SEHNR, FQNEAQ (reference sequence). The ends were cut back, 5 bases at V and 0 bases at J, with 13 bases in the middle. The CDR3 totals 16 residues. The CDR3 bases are TGTGCCAGCAGCGAGGCCGGGGTCGCGAACACCGGGGAGCTGTTTTTT. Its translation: CASSEAGVANTGELFF.

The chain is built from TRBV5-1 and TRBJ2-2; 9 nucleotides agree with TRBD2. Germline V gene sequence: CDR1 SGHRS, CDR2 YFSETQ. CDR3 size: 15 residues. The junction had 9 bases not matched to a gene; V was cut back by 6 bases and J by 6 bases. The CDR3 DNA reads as TGCGCCAGCAACAACCCGGGACTAGCCTCCGGGGAGCTGTTTTTT. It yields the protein CASNNPGLASGELFF.

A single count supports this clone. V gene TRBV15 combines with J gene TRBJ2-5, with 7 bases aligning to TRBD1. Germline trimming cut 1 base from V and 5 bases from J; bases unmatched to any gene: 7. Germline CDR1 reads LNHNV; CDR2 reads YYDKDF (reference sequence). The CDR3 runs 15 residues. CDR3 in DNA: TGTGCCACCAGCAGAGCTACAGGGGTTTGGGAGACCCAGTACTTC. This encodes CATSRATGVWETQYF.

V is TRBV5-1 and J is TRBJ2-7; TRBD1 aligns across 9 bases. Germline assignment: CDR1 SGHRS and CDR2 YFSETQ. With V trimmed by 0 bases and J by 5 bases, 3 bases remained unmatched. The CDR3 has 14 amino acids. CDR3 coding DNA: TGCGCCAGCAGCTTGGGGACAGGGGTGGACGAGCAGTACGTC. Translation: CASSLGTGVDEQYV.

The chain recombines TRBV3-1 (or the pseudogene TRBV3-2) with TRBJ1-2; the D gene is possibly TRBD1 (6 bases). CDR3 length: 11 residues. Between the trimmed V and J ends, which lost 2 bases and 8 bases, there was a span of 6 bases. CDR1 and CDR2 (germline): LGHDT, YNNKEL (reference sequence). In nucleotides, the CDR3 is TGTGCCAGCAGCCAACAGGGGGGCTACACCTTC. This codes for CASSQQGGYTF.

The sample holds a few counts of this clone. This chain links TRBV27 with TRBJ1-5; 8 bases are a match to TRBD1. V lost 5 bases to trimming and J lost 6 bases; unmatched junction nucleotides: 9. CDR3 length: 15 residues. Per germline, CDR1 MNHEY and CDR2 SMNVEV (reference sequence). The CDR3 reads CASSPDRVVGQPQHF. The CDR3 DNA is TGTGCCAGCAGTCCGGACAGGGTAGTCGGTCAGCCCCAGCATTTT.

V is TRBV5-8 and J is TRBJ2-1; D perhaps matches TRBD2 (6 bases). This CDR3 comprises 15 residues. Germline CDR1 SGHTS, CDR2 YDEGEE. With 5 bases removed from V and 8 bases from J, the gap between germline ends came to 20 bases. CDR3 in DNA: TGTGCCAGCAGGCTGTCAGGTGGGACTGGGGATGAGCAGTTCTTC. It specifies CASRLSGGTGDEQFF. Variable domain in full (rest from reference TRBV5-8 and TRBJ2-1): EAGVTQSPTHLIKTRGQQATLRCSPISGHTSVYWYQQALGLGLQFLLWYDEGEERNRGNFPPRFSGRQFPNYSSELNVNALELEDSALYLCASRLSGGTGDEQFFGPGTRLTVL.

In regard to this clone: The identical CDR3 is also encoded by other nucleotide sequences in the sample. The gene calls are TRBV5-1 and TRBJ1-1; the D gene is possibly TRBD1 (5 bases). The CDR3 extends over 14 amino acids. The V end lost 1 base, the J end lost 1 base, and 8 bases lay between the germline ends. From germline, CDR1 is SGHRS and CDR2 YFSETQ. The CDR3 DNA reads TGCGCCAGCAGCTTGAAAGGGGAGAACACTGAAGCTTTCTTT. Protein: CASSLKGENTEAFF.